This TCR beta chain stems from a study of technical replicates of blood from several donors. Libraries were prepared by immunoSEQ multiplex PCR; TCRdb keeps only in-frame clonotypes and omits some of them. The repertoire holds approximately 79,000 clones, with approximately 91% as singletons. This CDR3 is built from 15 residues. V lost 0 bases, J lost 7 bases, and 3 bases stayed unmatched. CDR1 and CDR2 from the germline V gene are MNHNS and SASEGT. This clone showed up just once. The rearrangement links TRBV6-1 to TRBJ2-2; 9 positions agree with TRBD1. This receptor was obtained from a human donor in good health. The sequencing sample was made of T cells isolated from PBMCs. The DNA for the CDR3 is TGTGCCAGCAGTGAAGCCGGGACAGGGAACGGGGAGCTGTTTTTT. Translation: CASSEAGTGNGELFF.